One and the same sample provided the 22 T cell receptor beta chains below, sequenced in a study of metastatic and nonmetastatic thyroid tumors. TCRdb re-processed the PCR reads through MiXCR. The sample holds about 40,000 clones, over 10% seen once. None of the patients had undergone any treatment ahead of thyroid surgery. Sequencing used blood. These receptors originate from a female donor with papillary thyroid cancer or a benign thyroid nodule (not recorded which). Some clones in this sample may be carry-over from other donors' samples.

This clone was seen at least ten times. This chain uses TRBV4-3 with TRBJ2-5; 9 bases match TRBD1. V lost 0 bases, J lost 5 bases, and 7 bases stayed unmatched. Germline values: CDR1 LGHNA, CDR2 YSLEER. This CDR3 region has 16 residues. As DNA, the CDR3 is TGCGCCAGCAGCCAAGATTGGGGACAGGGATACGAGACCCAGTACTTC. Its protein product is CASSQDWGQGYETQYF.

This clone was recorded many times. The rearrangement joins TRBV7-9 to TRBJ2-7; D is perhaps TRBD1 (6 bases). This CDR3 comprises 14 residues. Germline CDR1 and CDR2: SEHNR and FQNEAQ (reference sequence). V lost 2 bases and J lost 4, with 12 bases in between. CDR3 in DNA: TGTGCCAGCAGCTTATTGGGGGCGAGTTACGAGCAGTACTTC. This translates into CASSLLGASYEQYF. The full variable domain, rest sourced from reference TRBV7-9 and TRBJ2-7, is DTGVSQNPRHKITKRGQNVTFRCDPISEHNRLYWYRQTLGQGPEFLTYFQNEAQLEKSRLLSDRFSAERPKGSFSTLEIQRTEQGDSAMYLCASSLLGASYEQYFGPGTRLTVT.

This clone was observed many times. The chain links TRBV5-5 to TRBJ2-1; 7 nucleotides agree with TRBD1. This CDR3 spans 16 amino acids. V shed 0 bases, J shed 2 bases, and the junction held 5 bases outside the gene matches. From germline, CDR1 is SGHKS and CDR2 YYEKEE (reference sequence). CDR3 sequence: CASSLAWQGAYNEQFF. The CDR3 DNA reads TGTGCCAGCAGCTTGGCCTGGCAGGGGGCCTACAATGAGCAGTTCTTC.

This clone was seen many times. The chain links TRBV6-4 to TRBJ2-6, with D possibly matching TRBD1 (5 bases). The CDR3 covers 15 residues. Germline assignment: CDR1 MRHNA and CDR2 SNTAGT. Trimming removed 2 bases at V and 1 base at J, with 6 bases between. CDR3 in DNA: TGTGCCAGCAGTGACAGGGGATCTGGGGCCAACGTCCTGACTTTC. Protein: CASSDRGSGANVLTF.

This clone was counted ten times or more. V usage is TRBV11-1 and J usage is TRBJ2-1; D is uncertain. The CDR3 extends over 15 amino acids. Germline V gene lookup returns CDR1 SGHAT and CDR2 FQDESV (reference sequence). Trimming shortened V by 0 bases and J by 6 bases, and 12 bases separated the two germline ends. The CDR3 bases are TGTGCCAGCAGCTTAGCGCATACCGGTGGCAATGAGCAGTTCTTC. This gives the protein CASSLAHTGGNEQFF.

J is TRBJ2-5 and V is TRBV5-4, with D possibly matching TRBD2 (5 bases). CDR3 size: 13 residues. The germline gives CDR1 SGHNT, CDR2 YYREEE (reference sequence). V lost 4 bases and J 2 bases, leaving 9 bases between the germline ends. CDR3 region: CASSPPGQETQYF. DNA of the CDR3: TGTGCCAGCAGCCCGCCGGGACAAGAGACCCAGTACTTC.

Ten or more counts support this clone. The chain combines TRBV30 with TRBJ1-6; D possibly corresponds to TRBD1 (5 bases). Germline V gene sequence: CDR1 GTSNPN, CDR2 SVGIG (reference sequence). Trimming cost V 0 bases and J 8 bases, with 11 bases left between them. CDR3 size: 14 residues. The CDR3 is CAWSVPGGYSPLHF. The CDR3 bases are TGTGCCTGGAGTGTACCGGGGGGGTATTCACCCCTCCACTTT.

This clone was seen repeatedly, ten times or more. V usage is TRBV7-2 and J usage is TRBJ2-1; D is ambiguous. Trimming shortened V by 5 bases and J by 4 bases, and 15 bases separated the two germline ends. Germline CDR1 is SGHTA and CDR2 is FQGNSA. This CDR3 is 15 amino acids long. In nucleotides, the CDR3 is TGTGCCAGCAGCCCTAGAAGGGCCTCTTACAATGAGCAGTTCTTC. Protein: CASSPRRASYNEQFF.

Many counts were recorded for this clone. The V gene is TRBV7-9, the J gene TRBJ2-1; D not certain. This CDR3 has 15 residues. The germline V gene has CDR1 SEHNR and CDR2 FQNEAQ (reference sequence). V was trimmed by 5 bases and J by 11 bases, leaving 22 bases between them. In DNA, the CDR3 is TGTGCCAGCAGCGCCCGGACGGAGCCTACGCCAAAGCAGTTCTTC. Protein: CASSARTEPTPKQFF.

This clone was seen repeatedly, ten times or more. The rearrangement links TRBV9 to TRBJ1-1, with 8 positions matching TRBD1. The CDR3 sequence is 13 residues long. V was clipped by 5 bases and J by 4 bases; unmatched bases: 4. Germline lookup yields CDR1 SGDLS and CDR2 YYNGEE. CDR3 region: CASSGTGGTEAFF. The CDR3 DNA follows: TGTGCCAGCAGTGGTACAGGGGGCACTGAAGCTTTCTTT.

This clone has a count of ten or more. V usage is TRBV5-1 and J usage is TRBJ2-2; 9 bases map to TRBD2. From germline, CDR1 is SGHRS and CDR2 YFSETQ. The CDR3 has 20 amino acids. Trimming at V came to 0 bases and at J to 0 bases, leaving 12 bases not matched to a gene. The CDR3 DNA is TGCGCCAGCAGCTTGGCTGGCGGGAGGGCAAGAAAGGCGAACACCGGGGAGCTGTTTTTT. This gives the protein CASSLAGGRARKANTGELFF.

In this sample, this clone turned up a few times. A junction boundary mismatches the germline segment, possibly from a read error. The V call is TRBV4-3, the J call TRBJ1-1, with a possible D match to TRBD1 (5 bases). The germline V gene encodes CDR1 LGHNA and CDR2 YSLEER. The CDR3 contains 16 residues. CDR3 DNA sequence: TGCGCCAGCGGCCAAGGTCAAGGGGTCACGTACACTGAAGCTTTCTTT. Its protein product is CASGQGQGVTYTEAFF.

This clone was found many times. V and J are TRBV20-1 and TRBJ2-2, with D possibly TRBD1 on 5 matching bases. Deletions cut 6 bases from V and 0 bases from J, with 8 bases between. CDR3 size: 13 residues. CDR1 and CDR2 (germline): DFQATT, SNEGSKA (reference sequence). CDR3 amino acids: CSAGRANTGELFF. The DNA of the CDR3 is TGCAGTGCGGGCAGGGCGAACACCGGGGAGCTGTTTTTT.

This clone has at least ten counts. The rearrangement links TRBV27 to TRBJ2-1; 7 bases fit TRBD2. Unmatched junction bases numbered 16, after V lost 7 bases and J lost 7 bases. Germline V lookup: CDR1 MNHEY, CDR2 SMNVEV (reference sequence). The CDR3 has 16 residues. CDR3 bases: TGTGCCAGCACCACAGCGGGACTTAGTAGGAGAAATGAGCAGTTCTTC. Translated, it gives CASTTAGLSRRNEQFF.

This clone was seen ten or more times. The chain recombines TRBV20-1 with TRBJ1-3; 7 nucleotides line up with TRBD1. CDR3 length: 13 amino acids. Per germline, CDR1 DFQATT and CDR2 SNEGSKA (reference sequence). V shed 5 bases and J 0 bases; nucleotides not matched to a gene: 1. The DNA of the CDR3 is TGCAGTGCTTACAGGGGCTCTGGAAACACCATATATTTT. Residues: CSAYRGSGNTIYF.

Ten or more counts support this clone. The chain links TRBV6-1 to TRBJ1-5; a weak D match, TRBD1 (6 bases). In germline, CDR1 is MNHNS, CDR2 SASEGT. The CDR3 has 14 residues. V lost 5 bases, J lost 3 bases, and 11 bases lay in between. The CDR3 reads CASSTGSINQPQHF. The CDR3 nucleotides are TGTGCCAGCAGTACAGGGAGCATCAATCAGCCCCAGCATTTT.

This clone was counted between two and nine times. The chain links TRBV28 to TRBJ2-1; TRBD2 matches 7 bases. CDR1 is MDHEN, CDR2 SYDVKM, per germline. The CDR3 is 14 amino acids. Trimming at V came to 2 bases and at J to 7 bases, leaving 5 bases not matched to a gene. The CDR3 spells CASSLLAGVNEQFF. The CDR3 DNA sequence: TGTGCCAGCAGTTTACTGGCGGGAGTGAATGAGCAGTTCTTC. The variable domain in full, completed from reference TRBV28 and TRBJ2-1, reads DVKVTQSSRYLVKRTGEKVFLECVQDMDHENMFWYRQDPGLGLRLIYFSYDVKMKEKGDIPEGYSVSREKKERFSLILESASTNQTSMYLCASSLLAGVNEQFFGPGTRLTVL.

This clone has ten or more counts. The CDR3: CASSGQLNTEAFF. CDR3 DNA sequence: TGTGCCAGCAGTGGACAATTGAACACTGAAGCTTTCTTT. The rearrangement joins TRBV2 to TRBJ1-1; D is uncertain. Per germline, CDR1 SNHLY and CDR2 FYNNEI. Trimming took 4 bases from V and 0 from J, leaving 6 bases between them. CDR3 size: 13 residues.

This clone was seen many times. The chain has TRBV20-1 and TRBJ1-4; the D is unclear. Per germline, CDR1 DFQATT and CDR2 SNEGSKA (reference sequence). CDR3 length equals 13 residues. V was pared by 6 bases and J by 0 bases, with 8 bases between. This CDR3 reads CSASRTTNEKLFF. CDR3 sequence (DNA): TGCAGTGCCTCCCGAACAACTAATGAAAAACTGTTTTTT.

This clone has at least ten counts. Different DNA sequences within this sample yield the same CDR3. V and J are TRBV14 and TRBJ1-1; D remains unclear. With 1 base removed from V and 2 bases from J, the gap between germline ends came to 5 bases. The CDR3 extends over 13 amino acids. Germline lookup yields CDR1 SGHDN and CDR2 FVKESK. CDR3 residues: CASSQGPNTEAFF. Written as DNA, the CDR3 is TGTGCCAGCAGCCAAGGTCCCAACACTGAAGCTTTCTTT.

This clone was picked up many times. J is TRBJ2-1 and V is TRBV20-1, with 9 bases that match TRBD2. Germline-derived CDR1 and CDR2 are DFQATT and SNEGSKA (reference sequence). V dropped 3 bases and J dropped 9; count of bases not matched to a gene: 9. This CDR3 spans 14 amino acids. CDR3 in amino acids: CSASEVAGVGEQFF. The CDR3 DNA sequence: TGCAGTGCTAGTGAGGTAGCGGGAGTTGGTGAGCAGTTCTTC.

This clone was found many times. The chain links TRBV6-5 to TRBJ2-3, with D unclear. CDR1 and CDR2 from the germline V gene are MNHEY and SVGAGI. The CDR3 spans 14 residues. The V gene lost 0 bases and the J gene lost 4 bases, with 8 bases spanning the gap. Here the CDR3 DNA reads TGTGCCAGCAGTTACTCGTACAGAGCAGATACGCAGTATTTT. As protein: CASSYSYRADTQYF.